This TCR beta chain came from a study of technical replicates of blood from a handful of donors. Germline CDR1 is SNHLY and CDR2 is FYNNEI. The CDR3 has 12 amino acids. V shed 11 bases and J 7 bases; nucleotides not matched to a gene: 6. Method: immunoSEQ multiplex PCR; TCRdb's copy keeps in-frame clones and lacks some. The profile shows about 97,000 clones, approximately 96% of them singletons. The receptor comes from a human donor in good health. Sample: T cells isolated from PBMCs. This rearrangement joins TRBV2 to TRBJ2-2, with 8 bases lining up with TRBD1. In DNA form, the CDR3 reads TGTGCCTCGGGACAGGCCGGCGGGGAGCTGTTTTTT. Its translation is CASGQAGGELFF.